This T cell receptor beta chain appears in the sequencing data of a study of shared clonotypes between healthy human individuals. The repertoire was sequenced with immunoSEQ multiplex PCR; TCRdb's copy has only in-frame clones and lacks some. The sample lists about a million clones; roughly 72% were seen once. Study conclusions and caveats: On the whole, naive subsets had larger estimated richness than memory subsets had. Clonotypes shared by all four donors outscored non-shared clonotypes in generation probability.

The CDR3 length is 15 residues. The V and J ends lost 0 bases and 6 bases respectively, with 9 bases between them. Germline lookup yields CDR1 LNHNV and CDR2 YYDKDF (reference sequence). Healthy HIV-negative adults with no recent acute infections or vaccinations were recruited as donors. This clone was seen ten or more times. Its antigen is not known. The sample consisted of memory CD4+ T cells sorted from blood. Described subset: CD45RA-negative fraction. The V call is TRBV15, the J call TRBJ1-6; a weak D match, TRBD1 (5 bases). This TCR was sampled from a man aged 18 to 30 in good health. The CDR3 protein is CATSRDLGGNSPLHF. DNA for the CDR3: TGTGCCACCAGCAGAGATCTTGGGGGTAATTCACCCCTCCACTTT.